Listed here are 17 T cell receptor beta chains from one sample, sequenced in a study of blood T cell repertoires in COVID-19 (dated by TCRdb to the early 2020s). Libraries came from the immunoSEQ multiplex PCR assay. TCRdb's version of the immuneACCESS table is confined to in-frame rearrangements and falls short of the full clone set. An unresolved V gene accounts for under half of the shortfall where checked; the remainder is of unknown origin. For this sample there are approximately 40,000 clones; 90% appear just once. The top ten hold around 5.3% of the sample. Material for sequencing was peripheral blood. These receptors came from a human donor in a cohort sampled during active COVID-19.

The rearrangement links TRBV5-4 to TRBJ2-3, with a weak D call TRBD1 (6 bases). CDR1 and CDR2 from the germline V gene are SGHNT and YYREEE (reference sequence). Trimming shortened V by 4 bases and J by 2 bases, and 11 bases separated the two germline ends. CDR3 length: 14 residues. The CDR3 loop reads CASSGGQFTDTQYF. The CDR3 nucleotides are TGTGCCAGCAGCGGAGGACAGTTCACAGATACGCAGTATTTT.

This chain uses TRBV2 with TRBJ2-1; 14 bases align to TRBD2. CDR3 length: 20 residues. Unmatched junction bases numbered 13, after V lost 6 bases and J lost 0 bases. From germline, CDR1 is SNHLY and CDR2 FYNNEI. This CDR3 is CASSARGGLAGGSSYNEQFF. In DNA form, the CDR3 reads TGTGCCAGCAGCGCCAGGGGCGGACTAGCGGGGGGAAGCTCCTACAATGAGCAGTTCTTC.

The chain is built from TRBV10-3 and TRBJ2-1; 7 bases are shared with TRBD2. V dropped 1 base and J dropped 1; count of bases not matched to a gene: 4. The length of the CDR3 is 16 residues. Per the germline V gene, CDR1 is ENHRY and CDR2 is SYGVKD. CDR3 residues: CAISEYAGVSYNEQFF. DNA for the CDR3: TGTGCCATCAGTGAGTACGCGGGAGTATCCTACAATGAGCAGTTCTTC.

In its sample, this clone was seen once. The rearrangement uses TRBV6-2 or TRBV6-3 and TRBJ1-1; D unresolved. From germline, CDR1 is MNHEY and CDR2 SVGEGT. The CDR3 totals 11 residues. Trimming removed 3 bases from V and 8 bases from J, with 7 bases in between. CDR3 sequence reads: CASSYPGEAFF. The CDR3 bases are TGTGCCAGCAGTTATCCAGGAGAAGCTTTCTTT.

The V call is TRBV2, the J call TRBJ2-2; 13 nucleotides match TRBD2. There are 14 residues in the CDR3. V lost 8 bases to trimming and J lost 5 bases; unmatched junction nucleotides: 2. The germline V gene has CDR1 SNHLY and CDR2 FYNNEI. CDR3 sequence (DNA): TGTGCCAGCCCGACTAGCGGGGGGACCGGGGAGCTGTTTTTT. This encodes CASPTSGGTGELFF.

The chain links TRBV5-1 to TRBJ1-5; 10 bases agree with TRBD1. Germline CDR1 reads SGHRS; CDR2 reads YFSETQ. Trimming took 3 bases from V and 7 from J; bases not matched to a gene: 13. The CDR3 contains 17 residues. CDR3 region: CASSWAPRTGGYQPQHF. CDR3 coding DNA: TGCGCCAGCAGCTGGGCCCCCAGGACAGGGGGATACCAGCCCCAGCATTTT.

This clone was seen just once. The rearrangement links TRBV18 to TRBJ2-2; D not resolved. The germline CDR1 and CDR2 sequences are KGHSH and LQKENI. V shed 6 bases and J shed 4 bases, with 15 bases lying between them. This CDR3 spans 15 amino acids. This CDR3 is CASSRSAEPTGELFF. In DNA, the CDR3 is TGTGCCAGCTCTCGGTCGGCGGAGCCCACCGGGGAGCTGTTTTTT.

The table lists this clone with a few counts. The rearrangement joins TRBV5-4 to TRBJ1-2, with 7 bases fitting TRBD1. Trimming cost V 2 bases and J 4 bases; bases outside gene matches: 2. Germline CDR1 and CDR2: SGHNT and YYREEE (reference sequence). The CDR3 loop spans 13 amino acids. The CDR3 bases are TGTGCCAGCAGCTTTACAGGGGCCTATGGCTACACCTTC. Its protein product is CASSFTGAYGYTF.

V usage is TRBV6-2 or TRBV6-3 and J usage is TRBJ2-4; D unclear. The CDR3 is made up of 14 amino acids. Per the germline V gene, CDR1 is MNHEY and CDR2 is SVGEGT. Deletions cut 2 bases from V and 1 base from J, with 6 bases between. CDR3 coding DNA: TGTGCCAGCAGTTACCTTTCGGCCAAAAACATTCAGTACTTC. Its protein is CASSYLSAKNIQYF.

The chain recombines TRBV3-1 (or the pseudogene TRBV3-2) with TRBJ2-5; 12 nucleotides align to TRBD2. The CDR3 sequence is 22 residues long. Trimming removed 3 bases from V and 1 base from J; junction bases left unmatched: 21. CDR1 LGHDT and CDR2 YNNKEL come from the germline V gene (reference sequence). CDR3 sequence (DNA): TGTGCCAGCAGCCAGGCGTTGGGTTCGGTAGGACTAGCGGGGAGTTCCCAAGAGACCCAGTACTTC. This sequence encodes CASSQALGSVGLAGSSQETQYF.

The chain has TRBV30 and TRBJ2-3; 7 bases map to TRBD2. The CDR3 extends over 14 amino acids. Germline CDR1 and CDR2: GTSNPN and SVGIG (reference sequence). After removal of 8 bases from V and 2 bases from J, the junction contained 10 bases not matched to a gene. CDR3 bases: TGTGCCCGAGACTCGGGACTATCCACAGATACGCAGTATTTT. It codes for CARDSGLSTDTQYF.

The chain employs TRBV5-1 and TRBJ2-7; 8 bases align to TRBD2. V lost 3 bases and J lost 4; bases outside the gene matches: 21. The length of the CDR3 is 19 residues. CDR1 is SGHRS, CDR2 YFSETQ, per germline. The CDR3 loop reads CASSSSLSSGPSFSYEQYF. CDR3 bases: TGCGCCAGCAGCTCCTCCCTGTCTAGCGGGCCGTCCTTCTCTTACGAGCAGTACTTC.

This chain joins TRBV11-3 and TRBJ2-5, with TRBD1 matching over 9 bases. Germline values: CDR1 SGHNT, CDR2 YENEEA. The CDR3 runs 13 residues. V was clipped by 5 bases and J by 4 bases; unmatched bases: 2. The CDR3 here is CASSQDRGETQYF. CDR3 sequence (DNA): TGTGCCAGCAGCCAGGACAGGGGAGAGACCCAGTACTTC.

The chain has TRBV7-8 and TRBJ1-1, with 9 bases matching TRBD1. This CDR3 spans 18 amino acids. V gave up 5 bases and J gave up 0 bases; unmatched junction bases: 13. Germline V lookup: CDR1 SGHVS, CDR2 FQNEAQ. In DNA, the CDR3 is TGTGCCAGCAGCGCATGGGACAGGGTGAGTTCTCTGAACACTGAAGCTTTCTTT. Translation: CASSAWDRVSSLNTEAFF.

On this clone itself: Other DNA sequences in this sample translate to the same CDR3. This rearrangement joins TRBV7-9 to TRBJ1-4; 8 nucleotides match TRBD1. Germline V gene sequence: CDR1 SEHNR, CDR2 FQNEAQ (reference sequence). This CDR3 region has 15 residues. V was clipped by 2 bases and J by 4 bases; unmatched bases: 3. In nucleotides, the CDR3 is TGTGCCAGCAGCTTAAGACAGGGGATTAATGAAAAACTGTTTTTT. Its translation is CASSLRQGINEKLFF. Supplemented by reference TRBV7-9 and TRBJ1-4, the full variable domain reads DTGVSQNPRHKITKRGQNVTFRCDPISEHNRLYWYRQTLGQGPEFLTYFQNEAQLEKSRLLSDRFSAERPKGSFSTLEIQRTEQGDSAMYLCASSLRQGINEKLFFGSGTQLSVL.

CDR3 residues: CASRPRQGNHNEKLFF. CDR3 in DNA: TGTGCAAGTCGCCCCCGACAGGGAAACCATAATGAAAAACTGTTTTTT. The rearrangement joins TRBV12-2 to TRBJ1-4; TRBD1 was called by the table and not checked on the DNA. TRBV12-2 corresponds to a pseudogene. The CDR3 contains 16 residues.

V gene TRBV30 combines with J gene TRBJ2-7; D may be TRBD2 (5 bases). V was pared by 2 bases and J by 3 bases, with 14 bases between. Looked up from germline, CDR1 is GTSNPN and CDR2 is SVGIG (reference sequence). CDR3 length: 14 residues. This chain's CDR3 is CAWSRGPTGYEQYF. CDR3 sequence (DNA): TGTGCCTGGAGTCGGGGTCCTACCGGCTACGAGCAGTACTTC.